The 14 T cell receptor beta chains below come from one sample, sequenced in a study of yellow fever vaccine responses in identical twins (dated by TCRdb to 2017 to 2018). The library was made by RT-PCR. The sequencing machine was an Illumina HiSeq 2500. The public reads were reprocessed in TCRdb via fastp at Q25 and MiXCR, keeping in-frame beta chains. Every entry covers one CDR3 protein and lists the most common genes and DNA from its rows. This sample comprises more than 30,000 distinct CDR3 sequences, more than 45% of them detected only once. The ten biggest clones cover 4.5% of the sample. Sequenced here: T cells from blood (PBMCs), unsorted or a sorted subset (not recorded which), sampled before or after yellow fever vaccination (not recorded which). The receptors were gathered from a woman aged 18-29 years who received the yellow fever vaccine. Donor details come from another sample of the same person, matched by shared clones.

This clonotype turned up a few times. V usage is TRBV20-1 and J usage is TRBJ1-1, with D possibly matching TRBD1 (6 bases). This CDR3 contains 13 residues. Germline V lookup: CDR1 DFQATT, CDR2 SNEGSKA (reference sequence). The germline V and J ends were trimmed by 0 bases and 5 bases, with 10 bases remaining between them. The CDR3 here is CSARDRGETEAFF. CDR3 bases: TGCAGTGCTAGAGACAGGGGAGAAACTGAAGCTTTCTTT.

The rearrangement joins TRBV5-1 to TRBJ1-3; no clear D. Germline CDR1 is SGHRS and CDR2 is YFSETQ. V gave up 0 bases and J gave up 2 bases, with 3 bases separating them. This CDR3 is built from 13 residues. CDR3 sequence (DNA): TGCGCCAGCAGCTTGGTACCTGGAAACACCATATATTTT. Translating gives CASSLVPGNTIYF.

V usage is TRBV20-1 and J usage is TRBJ2-7; no clear D. From germline, CDR1 is DFQATT and CDR2 SNEGSKA (reference sequence). The CDR3 is 13 residues long. V was shortened by 5 bases and J by 0 bases, with 11 bases between the two germline ends. Here the CDR3 reads CSAPDPDSYEQYV. CDR3 nucleotides: TGCAGTGCTCCAGACCCGGACTCCTACGAGCAGTACGTC.

The chain uses TRBV5-1 and TRBJ2-5; D call uncertain. This CDR3 has 12 residues. Germline CDR1 and CDR2: SGHRS and YFSETQ. V was trimmed by 5 bases and J by 2 bases, leaving 7 bases between them. CDR3 DNA: TGCGCCAGCAGGCCGTCACAAGAGACCCAGTACTTC. This encodes CASRPSQETQYF.

The rearrangement links TRBV7-6 to TRBJ2-5; D possibly corresponds to TRBD1 (6 bases). CDR3 length: 13 amino acids. Trimming left V 4 bases short and J 3 bases short, with 9 bases between. The germline gives CDR1 SGHVS, CDR2 FNYEAQ. CDR3 nucleotide sequence: TGTGCCAGCAGCTCAGGGGCTAAAGAGACCCAGTACTTC. It translates to CASSSGAKETQYF.

This chain uses TRBV11-1 with TRBJ1-2; D possibly corresponds to TRBD1 (5 bases). This CDR3 region has 17 residues. Germline CDR1 and CDR2: SGHAT and FQDESV (reference sequence). Trimming cost V 5 bases and J 0 bases, with 19 bases left between them. The CDR3 sequence is CASSPLGGGTTNYGYTF. In nucleotides, the CDR3 is TGTGCCAGCAGCCCGCTGGGGGGAGGAACGACTAACTATGGCTACACCTTC.

This chain connects TRBV29-1 to TRBJ2-7; 9 nucleotides agree with TRBD1. Germline-derived CDR1 and CDR2 are SQVTM and ANQGSEA. The V and J ends lost 7 bases and 2 bases, in that order; junction bases with no gene match: 3. This CDR3 spans 12 amino acids. CDR3 protein: CSGGQGTYEQYF. CDR3 coding DNA: TGCAGCGGGGGACAGGGAACCTACGAGCAGTACTTC.

The rearrangement links TRBV2 to TRBJ2-1; D gene uncertain. Germline CDR1 reads SNHLY; CDR2 reads FYNNEI. The CDR3 spans 14 residues. V lost 5 bases, J lost 3 bases, and 11 bases lay in between. This CDR3 is CASSIPWGYNEQFF. CDR3 sequence (DNA): TGTGCCAGCAGTATACCTTGGGGCTACAATGAGCAGTTCTTC.

This clonotype was seen only once. The rearrangement links TRBV20-1 to TRBJ2-1, with D possibly being TRBD2 (7 bases). The length of the CDR3 is 13 residues. Per germline, CDR1 DFQATT and CDR2 SNEGSKA (reference sequence). V shed 3 bases and J shed 5 bases, with 11 bases lying between them. The CDR3 DNA reads TGCAGTGCTAGCGGGGGGCTAGACAATGAGCAGTTCTTC. It is translated as CSASGGLDNEQFF.

The rearrangement links TRBV13 to TRBJ2-1; D not resolved. V dropped 3 bases and J dropped 6 bases, with 6 bases sitting between them. This CDR3 has 12 amino acids. The V gene's germline CDR1 is PRHDT and CDR2 FYEKMQ (reference sequence). The CDR3 region has the DNA TGTGCCAGCAGCTTGGCGATCAATGAGCAGTTCTTC. Amino acids: CASSLAINEQFF.

The chain carries TRBV18 and TRBJ2-7, with D hard to call. The V gene lost 3 bases and the J gene lost 3 bases, with 9 bases spanning the gap. Germline assignment: CDR1 KGHSH and CDR2 LQKENI. The CDR3 is 13 amino acids. The CDR3 nucleotides read TGTGCCAGCTCACCCCTCGAGGTCTACGAGCAGTACTTC. It yields the protein CASSPLEVYEQYF.

The chain employs TRBV19 and TRBJ2-1; TRBD2 agrees at 9 bases. The V gene's germline CDR1 is LNHDA and CDR2 SQIVND (reference sequence). V was clipped by 0 bases and J by 8 bases; unmatched bases: 11. This CDR3 region has 17 residues. The CDR3 sequence: CASSIEARLAGLHEQFF. CDR3 nucleotide sequence: TGTGCCAGTAGTATAGAAGCGCGGCTAGCGGGACTGCATGAGCAGTTCTTC.

This chain's CDR3 is CASSRLDSPLHF. The CDR3 nucleotides are TGTGCCAGCAGCCGGCTCGATTCACCCCTCCACTTT. The chain employs TRBV5-5 and TRBJ1-6, with D unresolved. This CDR3 comprises 12 residues. V shed 4 bases and J shed 8 bases, with 7 bases lying between them. Germline assignment: CDR1 SGHKS and CDR2 YYEKEE (reference sequence).

V and J are TRBV7-3 and TRBJ2-3; D remains ambiguous. V lost 1 base, J lost 2 bases, and 7 bases lay in between. This CDR3 has 14 amino acids. CDR1 and CDR2 (germline): SGHTA, FQGTGA. CDR3 sequence reads: CASSLMGLTDTQYF. Written as DNA, the CDR3 is TGTGCCAGCAGCTTAATGGGCCTCACAGATACGCAGTATTTT. The whole variable domain, remainder taken from reference TRBV7-3 and TRBJ2-3, is GAGVSQTPSNKVTEKGKYVELRCDPISGHTALYWYRQSLGQGPEFLIYFQGTGAADDSGLPNDRFFAVRPEGSVSTLKIQRTERGDSAVYLCASSLMGLTDTQYFGPGTRLTVL.